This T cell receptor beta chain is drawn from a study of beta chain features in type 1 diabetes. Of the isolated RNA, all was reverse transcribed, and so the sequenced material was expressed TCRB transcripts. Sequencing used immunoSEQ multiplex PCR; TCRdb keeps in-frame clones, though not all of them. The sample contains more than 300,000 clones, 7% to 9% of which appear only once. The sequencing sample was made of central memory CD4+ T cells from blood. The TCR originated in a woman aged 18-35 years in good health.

CDR3: CASSLLAGPYNEQFF. The CDR3 DNA sequence: TGTGCCAGCAGTTTACTAGCGGGACCCTACAATGAGCAGTTCTTC. The V call is TRBV27, the J call TRBJ2-1; 9 bases fit TRBD2. The CDR3 runs 15 residues. Germline V gives CDR1 MNHEY, CDR2 SMNVEV (reference sequence). The V segment lost 2 bases and the J segment 2 bases; nucleotides outside the gene matches: 1.